This T cell receptor beta chain was identified during a study of blood T cell repertoires in COVID-19. Study context: The United States, Italy and Spain supplied acute and convalescent COVID-19 samples.

Assay used: immunoSEQ multiplex PCR; TCRdb lists only in-frame clones, some missing. The data contain around 120,000 clones, 87% of them seen just once; the ten biggest clones take up 25% to 35%. The CDR3 runs 15 residues. Germline-derived CDR1 and CDR2 are LGHNT and FRNRAP. Unmatched junction bases numbered 8, after V lost 0 bases and J lost 8 bases. The sample consisted of peripheral blood. The chain employs TRBV12-5 and TRBJ1-2; 8 positions agree with TRBD1. The receptor's source is a woman in her sixties or seventies with acute or convalescent COVID-19. CDR3 in DNA: TGTGCTAGTGGTTTGGTATCAGGGGGCTCACGGGGCTACACCTTC. Amino acid sequence: CASGLVSGGSRGYTF.